Listed below are T cell receptor beta chains from one sample, sequenced in a study of blood T cell repertoires in COVID-19. Clones were sequenced by immunoSEQ multiplex PCR, and TCRdb holds only the in-frame ones, with some missing. The sample lists about 340,000 clones, approximately 87% occurring once. Sequenced material: peripheral blood. Source of these receptors: a woman between 45 and 65 years old with COVID-19, enrolled during active disease. Each CDR3 is given with its conserved first and last residue. The order of the fields is CDR3 DNA, CDR3 protein, D gene, clone size, V gene, J gene. A D gene is named only where the DNA matches it firmly. Not all rows give a size; the values are once, few, many and, for expanded clones, a class.

TGTGCCAGCAGCGTAGTGGGGTCGGCGGGAGTTGGGCACGAGCAGTACTTC	CASSVVGSAGVGHEQYF	TRBD2	-	TRBV9	TRBJ2-7
TGTGCCAGCAGCTTTACCGCGTTCTACGAGCAGTACTTC	CASSFTAFYEQYF	-	-	TRBV12-1	TRBJ2-7
TGTGCCAGCAGTTACTCTGGACTAATGGATGGCTACACCTTC	CASSYSGLMDGYTF	-	-	TRBV6-2/TRBV6-3	TRBJ1-2
TGTGCCAGCAGCGGAGGGGACAGGGTTGGTTTACTGTCTGGGGCCAACGTCCTGACTTTC	CASSGGDRVGLLSGANVLTF	TRBD1	-	TRBV9	TRBJ2-6
TGTGCCAGTAGTTCTAGCGGGAGGGGCCCCTACAATGAGCAGTTCTTC	CASSSSGRGPYNEQFF	TRBD2	-	TRBV19	TRBJ2-1
TGTGCCAGCAGCTTAGTGAGACAGGATCGTAGCCAAGAGACCCAGTACTTC	CASSLVRQDRSQETQYF	-	-	TRBV7-2	TRBJ2-5
TGTGCCAGCAGGGGGGATACGGGAGGGTTGTTGAATGAGCAGTTCTTC	CASRGDTGGLLNEQFF	TRBD2	-	TRBV2	TRBJ2-1
TGCGCCAGCAGCAAACAGGGGTATGGGGAGACCCAGTACTTC	CASSKQGYGETQYF	TRBD1	-	TRBV4-3	TRBJ2-5
TGTGCCAGCAGCTTGACTAGCGGGAGGGGGGAGACCCAGTACTTC	CASSLTSGRGETQYF	TRBD2	-	TRBV7-9	TRBJ2-5
TGTGCCAGCAGCGGCAGGGGAGCGGGAGTGATCCCTGAGCAGTTCTTC	CASSGRGAGVIPEQFF	TRBD2	-	TRBV9	TRBJ2-1
TGTGCCAGCTCCCCAGCGGCCAGGTCCCTTCGAGAGACCCAGTACTTC	CASSPAARSLRETQYF	-	-	TRBV7-2	TRBJ2-5
TGTGCCAGCAGCCCGAGGATGGGCGAGCAGTACTTC	CASSPRMGEQYF	-	-	TRBV3-1/TRBV3-2	TRBJ2-7
TGCAGCGTTGAGAGGGTGAACACTGAAGCTTTCTTT	CSVERVNTEAFF	-	-	TRBV29-1	TRBJ1-1
TGCGCCAGCAGCCAAGACCGGGTGGAGAGAGCTTTCTTT	CASSQDRVERAFF	-	-	TRBV4-1	TRBJ1-1
TGTGCCTGGAGTGTACGCAGGGGCCTTGCTAACTATGGCTACACCTTC	CAWSVRRGLANYGYTF	-	few	TRBV30	TRBJ1-2
TGCGCCAGCAGCAACCTCCGGACTAGCGGGTTATACAATGAGCAGTTCTTC	CASSNLRTSGLYNEQFF	TRBD2	once	TRBV5-1	TRBJ2-1
TGTGCCAGCAGCTTTACAGGGTGGGATGAAAAACTGTTTTTT	CASSFTGWDEKLFF	-	-	TRBV6-5	TRBJ1-4
TGTGCCAGCAGCCAGGAGGGGCGAACGGGTAATGAGCAGTTCTTC	CASSQEGRTGNEQFF	-	-	TRBV3-1/TRBV3-2	TRBJ2-1
TGCGCCAGCAGCCAACTAGCGGGAGGCATCGGGGAGCTGTTTTTT	CASSQLAGGIGELFF	TRBD2	-	TRBV5-1	TRBJ2-2
TGTGCCAGCAGCCCCGATTTTTCGGTGAACACTGAAGCTTTCTTT	CASSPDFSVNTEAFF	-	-	TRBV7-9	TRBJ1-1
TGTGCCAGCAGCTTTGACGGGAGGGCCTACAATGAGCAGTTCTTC	CASSFDGRAYNEQFF	TRBD2	once	TRBV7-2	TRBJ2-1
TGTGCCACCAGTGCTGCGGGGCCCGAGAGGACCGGGGAGCTGTTTTTT	CATSAAGPERTGELFF	-	-	TRBV24-1	TRBJ2-2
TGCGCCAGCAGCCCCGGGGGGGTGCAGACCCAGTACTTC	CASSPGGVQTQYF	TRBD2	-	TRBV10-2	TRBJ2-5
TGTGCCAGCAGCCCGACCGGGACTAGCAGCAACAATGAGCAGTTCTTC	CASSPTGTSSNNEQFF	TRBD2	-	TRBV7-3	TRBJ2-1
TGTGCCAGCTCACCGACTAGCGGGAGTCGAGATACGCAGTATTTT	CASSPTSGSRDTQYF	TRBD2	-	TRBV18	TRBJ2-3
TGTGCCAGCAGTTACTCGAGAGGTACTAGCTCCTACGAGCAGTACTTC	CASSYSRGTSSYEQYF	-	-	TRBV6-5	TRBJ2-7
TGCGCCAGCAGCTATCTCGACTATCAAGAGACCCAGTACTTC	CASSYLDYQETQYF	-	-	TRBV5-1	TRBJ2-5
TGTGCCTGGGGGACATTGAAGAACACTGAAGCTTTCTTT	CAWGTLKNTEAFF	-	-	TRBV30	TRBJ1-1
TGTGCCAGCAGCGCGGGACAGTCCCCTTTTTCTTGGACCTTC	CASSAGQSPFSWTF	TRBD1	-	TRBV7-2	TRBJ1-2
TGTGCCAGCAGCTTGACAGTCCGACAGGGAGCTTTCTTT	CASSLTVRQGAFF	TRBD1	-	TRBV5-8	TRBJ1-1
TGCGCCAGCTTACAGGGTTCTGGGGCCAACGTCCTGACTTTC	CASLQGSGANVLTF	-	-	TRBV5-1	TRBJ2-6
TGTGCCTGGACGGAGAGAGAAAATTCACCCCTCCACTTT	CAWTERENSPLHF	-	-	TRBV30	TRBJ1-6
TGTGCCAGCAGCCCGAGACAGGGAAATGAGCAGTTCTTC	CASSPRQGNEQFF	TRBD1	-	TRBV4-2	TRBJ2-1
TGTGCCAGCAGTTTGAGGTTGTATGGTGGATCGCATGAGACCCAGTACTTC	CASSLRLYGGSHETQYF	-	once	TRBV27	TRBJ2-5
TGTGCCTGGAGTGTCCCGGACAGGGTCCATCAGCCCCAGCATTTT	CAWSVPDRVHQPQHF	TRBD1	-	TRBV30	TRBJ1-5
TGTGCCAGTAGTATAACAGGGGCCTCCTTTCAGCCCCAGCATTTT	CASSITGASFQPQHF	TRBD1	few	TRBV19	TRBJ1-5
TGTGCCAGCAGCGCAACAGGTCTCGGTCAGCCCCAGCATTTT	CASSATGLGQPQHF	-	once	TRBV5-5	TRBJ1-5
TGTGCCACCAGCAGGCTACTAAAAGCTAACCGGAGGGCAGGGGAGACCCAGTACTTC	CATSRLLKANRRAGETQYF	-	-	TRBV15	TRBJ2-5
TGTGCCAGTAGTCCCGGGACTAGCGTTACCGGGGAGCTGTTTTTT	CASSPGTSVTGELFF	TRBD2	-	TRBV19	TRBJ2-2
TGTGCCTGGACAGGGGAAAATTCACCCCTCCACTTT	CAWTGENSPLHF	-	once	TRBV21-1	TRBJ1-6
TGTGCCAGCAGCTTGGTACGGGGGAACGAGCAGTACTTC	CASSLVRGNEQYF	-	-	TRBV5-6	TRBJ2-7
TGCAGCGTACAAACGGGGGGGAACACTGAAGCTTTCTTT	CSVQTGGNTEAFF	-	few	TRBV29-1	TRBJ1-1
TGTGCCAGTAGTACGAGCCCTGGGACTAGCTCTTACAATGAGCAGTTCTTC	CASSTSPGTSSYNEQFF	TRBD2	once	TRBV19	TRBJ2-1